This entry concerns a single T cell receptor (beta chain). Its binding antigen is unknown. The input lacks base qualities; no much larger clone sits a single base away. The TCR beta CDR3 regions were amplified from RNA transcripts. A first-round RT-PCR of the TCR CDR3 used the HTBI primer set with the Qiagen OneStep RT-PCR kit. Libraries were constructed in a second round of multiplex PCR, after which size selection and purification were carried out. Paired-end sequencing of the libraries was performed with 100 bp reads on an Illumina HiSeq2000. Per the source publication's procedure: Raw data were processed with SOAPnuke, discarding reads with adapters, uncalled bases, mean Phred below 15, or no exact constant-primer or identifier match. High-quality paired reads were merged with COPE v1.2.5, and unique nucleotide sequences were defined as clonotypes. Clonotypes were aligned to IMGT TRBV, TRBD and TRBJ reference segments using MiTCR v1.1. The analysis was restricted to V-J combinations with a frequency above 0.0001, which together covered 99.2% of the repertoires. The TCS score was defined as the ratio of F50 (clonal expansion) to E x V (chaos), calculated using BLOSUM62-based TCRdist between CDR3 peptides within each V-J. Welch's t-statistics and random forest reduced roughly 530 V-J features to 13, which were used in a naive Bayes classifier (R e1071). TCRdb reprocessed the public reads (quality trimming at Q25 with fastp, clone calling with MiXCR) and kept in-frame beta chains. CDR3 protein sequences are deduplicated, and each keeps its most common genes and DNA. Clone size and V and J calls follow TCRdb, not the original study. The table for this sample lists under 350,000 distinct CDR3 sequences; 21% of them were counted only once. The ten largest make up over 45% of the sample.

Relative to germline, V is 2 bases shorter and J is 8 bases shorter, with 13 bases between their ends. From the germline V gene, CDR1 is WSHSY and CDR2 is SAAADI. Counted from cysteine to phenylalanine, this CDR3 has 14 amino acids. CDR3 DNA only is kept here, 42 bases in frame from base 1. Graves' hyperthyroidism was defined as stable when no progression to ophthalmopathy occurred over 18 months of follow-up. Hyperthyroidism patients were aged 18 to 65 years and newly diagnosed, with disease duration of less than 2 months. The study excluded patients with uncontrolled infections, other autoimmune diseases, pregnancy or lactation. Diagnoses were established on the basis of clinical symptoms, serum thyroxine and TRAb, thyroid ultrasound, and orbital computed tomography. Ficoll-Paque density gradient centrifugation was used to isolate PBMCs from 8.5 to 10 ml of fresh peripheral blood. Total RNA was extracted with Trizol reagent, and quality was checked on an Agilent 2100 Bioanalyzer.

This entry belongs to a study of T cells in Graves' hyperthyroidism and ophthalmopathy (dated by TCRdb to between 2018 and 2020). Notes on the research overall: Peripheral blood was collected at initial diagnosis, before any treatment. In addition, the study compared T-cell repertoires in thyroid tissue and in blood from roughly 6 Graves' hyperthyroidism patients. To identify distinguishing TCR V-J signatures, a discovery cohort of 90 to 100 patients was used, comprising 43 with Graves' ophthalmopathy and approximately 57 with stable Graves' hyperthyroidism. For training and testing, the 100 or so patients in the discovery cohort were randomly divided in a 7:3 ratio. An independent validation cohort of about 19 hyperthyroidism patients and about 15 patients who later progressed to ophthalmopathy tested prospective prediction of ophthalmopathy. After blood sampling, hyperthyroidism patients were treated with methimazole at a starting dose of 30 mg daily, and ophthalmopathy patients were treated with high-dose intravenous methylprednisolone. According to the paper, TCR Vbeta CDR3 sequencing was carried out on roughly 130 peripheral blood samples, which came from about 45 ophthalmopathy, about 75 hyperthyroidism and around 17 progressor patients. Study-wide findings and limitations: A model built on a 13 V-J signature distinguished ophthalmopathy from stable hyperthyroidism, reaching 85% to 90% sensitivity and about 81% specificity in cross-validation and 80%/75% in testing. In validation, progression to ophthalmopathy was predicted by the model with 70% to 71% sensitivity and 72% to 85% specificity, a median of roughly six months before onset. No statistical method was used to fix the sample size in advance, and group allocation was not hidden from the investigators. Most expanded thyroid clonotypes (frequency above 0.001) were also detected in blood, suggesting blood repertoires may reflect thyroid immune responses.

The V and J segments used are TRBV10-2 and TRBJ2-1; the D gene is tentatively TRBD1 or TRBD2, each matching 6 bases. Sequenced material: blood. The sequence derives from a woman aged 45-60 years with Graves' hyperthyroidism. The DNA sequence reads TGCGCCAGCAGTGAGCGGGGGCTGGGGTATGAGCAGTTCTTC. Its protein reads: CASSERGLGYEQFF.